This TCR beta chain was obtained from a study of somatic mutations in cytotoxic T cells in rheumatoid arthritis (dated by TCRdb to the late 2010s). Study-level background: Patient peripheral blood (approximately 30 ml EDTA) was drawn right after diagnosis and before any treatment started. Patients and controls did not essentially differ in median age, which was nearly identical between the groups. A FACSAria II or Sony SH800 was used to flow-sort some V beta antibody-stained T-cell populations at nearly 100% purity, and TCRB sequencing was also done on sorted V beta1+ cells. Whether expanded CD8+ T-cell clones in untreated, newly diagnosed rheumatoid arthritis carry somatic mutations was the study question, and clonality was characterized with TCRB deep sequencing. TCRB deep sequencing was performed for under 75 rheumatoid arthritis patients and 20 healthy controls.

CD4+ and CD8+ cells were isolated by positive magnetic bead selection on an AutoMACS, and purity was checked by flow cytometry. A TCR V beta antibody panel was used in flow cytometry to screen first for clonal expansions, which were then characterized by TCRB deep sequencing of sorted CD8+ fractions. Ficoll-Paque PLUS density gradient separation was used to isolate peripheral blood mononuclear cells. DNA from CD4-enriched, CD8-enriched or PBMC samples was extracted using Nucleospin Tissue or Tissue XS kits and then quantified on a Qubit 2.0 fluorometer. Beyond this particular receptor, the publication reports: The slight TRBV07 underrepresentation in patients was not adjusted for multiple comparisons. Healthy controls showed no age-related increase in CD8+ clonality, whereas patients did (Spearman r ~ 0.49). There was no significant difference in CD8+ T-cell clonality between rheumatoid arthritis patients and age-matched healthy controls. Viral specificity could not be ruled out by absence from virus-specific databases, and the antigen targets of the expanded CD8+ clones remained unknown. Several identical CD8+ TCRB sequences were found in both blood and synovial fluid, and in about an eighth of the 65 patients the largest CD8+ clone exceeded 20% of CD8+ cells.

The immunoSEQ assay was applied to genomic DNA for TCRB CDR3 sequencing. Concerning the study's data processing: Only a few patient CD8+ clones larger than 1% matched published virus-specific TCRB sequences when compared against them. Nothing other than productive TCRB rearrangements was included in the analyses. Clonality was calculated as a Shannon entropy-based productive clonality index, and a clone was defined by a unique TCRB CDR3 sequence. The template counts of each clone relative to the total templates per sample were used to calculate repertoire overlap between two samples. V-gene usage from TCRB sequencing and V-gene usage measured by flow cytometry were correlated (Spearman r of approximately 0.66). In its TCRdb copy, this immuneACCESS table keeps in-frame sequences only and misses some clones. Where compared with another copy, unresolved V genes explain less than half of these, and the others have no known cause. V and J calls and clone size are those listed in that table; D and trimming were worked out from the DNA. This sample is represented by 18,000 or so clones; 82% of them were singletons. Around 8.9% of the sample is in the top ten clones.

CDR1 MNHEY and CDR2 SMNVEV are derived from the germline V gene (reference sequence). The CDR3, from cysteine to phenylalanine, totals 11 residues. Just CDR3 DNA is preserved here, 33 bases in frame from base 1. The junction carries 10 bases between V and J, which are trimmed by 2 bases and 13 bases respectively. By its share of the sample, this clone is medium-sized (0.01 to 0.1%). Its antigen is still unknown. Base qualities are missing; no much larger clone stands one base away. The sequenced sample consisted of CD8+ T cells sorted from blood. The rearrangement combines TRBV27 with TRBJ2-3; the D region possibly corresponds to TRBD1 (6 bases align). The sequence was obtained from an adult with rheumatoid arthritis. This receptor carries the CDR3 CASSLGTTEYF. DNA sequence: TGTGCCAGCAGTTTAGGGACAACCGAGTATTTT.